This is a list of T cell receptor beta chains from one sample in a study of CD8+ T cells in alopecia areata. TCRdb's table, derived via immunoSEQ multiplex PCR, lists solely in-frame clones and lacks some. In the table there are approximately 180,000 clones, about 65% of which are singletons. Sequences were derived from CD4+ T cells sorted from blood, sampled around week 50, from a patient treated with tofacitinib. The source of these receptors is a human donor with alopecia areata. Each CDR3 is given with its conserved first and last residue. The D gene is left open where the match is weak. Clone size is stated in some rows and not others, as once, few, many or a class when expanded.

v_gene,abundance,d_gene,j_gene,CDR3aa,CDR3nt
TRBV29-1,few,TRBD2,TRBJ2-3,CSVFLAGAGTQYF,TGCAGCGTTTTCCTAGCGGGGGCGGGTACGCAGTATTTT
TRBV7-2,-,TRBD1,TRBJ1-2,CASSPTTGTGYTF,TGTGCCAGCAGCCCGACGACAGGGACTGGCTACACCTTC
TRBV7-6,-,TRBD1,TRBJ2-3,CASSIPGQNTDTQYF,TGTGCCAGCAGTATACCGGGACAGAACACAGATACGCAGTATTTT
TRBV5-4,-,-,TRBJ2-7,CASSLAGTATYEQYF,TGTGCCAGCAGCTTGGCCGGGACGGCTACCTACGAGCAGTACTTC
TRBV10-2,-,-,TRBJ2-1,CASAPQLSNEQFF,TGCGCCAGCGCGCCACAGTTATCGAATGAGCAGTTCTTC
TRBV11-2,-,TRBD1,TRBJ2-5,CASSFGQGPETQYF,TGTGCCAGCAGCTTCGGACAGGGTCCAGAGACCCAGTACTTC
TRBV7-6,-,TRBD2,TRBJ2-1,CASSSGGVQFF,TGTGCCAGCAGCTCGGGGGGGGTTCAGTTCTTC
TRBV5-4,-,-,TRBJ2-1,CASSLKGAYNEQFF,TGTGCCAGCAGCTTGAAAGGGGCATACAATGAGCAGTTCTTC
TRBV5-6,-,TRBD1,TRBJ2-5,CASILTTGVEETQYF,TGTGCCAGCATCCTCACGACAGGGGTCGAAGAGACCCAGTACTTC
TRBV29-1,-,-,TRBJ1-2,CSAPTENYGYTF,TGCAGCGCTCCGACAGAGAACTATGGCTACACCTTC
TRBV27,-,-,TRBJ2-3,CASSPQGRTDTQYF,TGTGCCAGCAGTCCACAGGGGAGGACAGATACGCAGTATTTT
TRBV29-1,-,-,TRBJ1-1,CSVLDPNTEAFF,TGCAGCGTACTAGATCCGAACACTGAAGCTTTCTTT
TRBV29-1,-,-,TRBJ2-3,CSVDQGRRTDTQYF,TGCAGCGTTGACCAGGGAAGACGCACAGATACGCAGTATTTT
TRBV30,-,-,TRBJ1-1,CAWTITGSGKGAFF,TGTGCCTGGACTATCACCGGGTCAGGGAAGGGAGCTTTCTTT
TRBV29-1,-,-,TRBJ2-5,CSVVIQETQYF,TGCAGCGTTGTAATCCAAGAGACCCAGTACTTC
TRBV5-1,-,-,TRBJ1-1,CASSLEGPEAFF,TGCGCCAGCAGCTTGGAGGGGCCTGAAGCTTTCTTT
TRBV20-1,once,TRBD1,TRBJ1-2,CSATGQAGYTF,TGCAGTGCTACGGGACAGGCGGGCTACACCTTC
TRBV5-8,few,-,TRBJ1-4,CASSLGTGTELSPWEKLFF,TGTGCCAGCAGTCTTGGGACCGGGACGGAACTTTCTCCTTGGGAAAAACTGTTTTTT
TRBV27,-,TRBD1,TRBJ2-6,CASSPGGSGANVLTF,TGTGCCAGCAGTCCAGGGGGCTCTGGGGCCAACGTCCTGACTTTC
TRBV2,-,-,TRBJ1-5,CASNSRPNQPQHF,TGTGCCAGCAATTCCCGCCCGAATCAGCCCCAGCATTTT
TRBV29-1,-,TRBD2,TRBJ2-1,CSVELAGIFEQFF,TGCAGCGTTGAGCTAGCGGGGATTTTTGAGCAGTTCTTC
TRBV29-1,-,TRBD1,TRBJ2-3,CSVNRGQSTDTQYF,TGCAGCGTTAACAGGGGGCAGAGCACAGATACGCAGTATTTT
TRBV14,few,-,TRBJ2-7,CASSQGPYEQYF,TGTGCCAGCAGCCAAGGGCCCTACGAGCAGTACTTC
TRBV30,-,TRBD2,TRBJ2-3,CAWKIAGMITDTQYF,TGTGCCTGGAAAATAGCGGGGATGATCACAGATACGCAGTATTTT
TRBV5-1,few,TRBD2,TRBJ2-3,CASSSGLQNTDTQYF,TGCGCCAGCAGCTCGGGACTACAAAACACAGATACGCAGTATTTT
TRBV15,few,TRBD1,TRBJ1-2,CATSKPPGQDGYTF,TGTGCCACCAGCAAACCTCCGGGACAGGATGGCTACACCTTC
TRBV7-9,-,TRBD2,TRBJ2-7,CASSLEASGPNEQYF,TGTGCCAGCAGCTTAGAAGCTAGCGGGCCCAACGAGCAGTACTTC
TRBV15,-,TRBD1,TRBJ1-2,CATSRGTGANYGYTF,TGTGCCACCAGCAGAGGGACAGGGGCTAACTATGGCTACACCTTC
TRBV29-1,-,TRBD1,TRBJ2-3,CSVEETGASDTQYF,TGCAGCGTTGAAGAGACAGGGGCGTCAGATACGCAGTATTTT
TRBV13,few,-,TRBJ2-7,CASSRRTGSYEQYF,TGTGCCAGCAGCCGACGGACGGGCTCCTACGAGCAGTACTTC
TRBV11-2,-,TRBD2,TRBJ2-3,CASSKGLAGSTDTQYF,TGTGCCAGCAGCAAAGGACTAGCGGGTAGCACAGATACGCAGTATTTT
TRBV9,-,TRBD1,TRBJ2-7,CASSVEAGGNEQYF,TGTGCCAGCAGCGTAGAGGCAGGGGGAAACGAGCAGTACTTC
TRBV6-1,-,-,TRBJ1-2,CASSAGTTNYGYTF,TGTGCCAGCAGTGCCGGGACAACTAACTATGGCTACACCTTC
TRBV7-2,-,-,TRBJ2-1,CASSSGTSVDRWEQFF,TGTGCCAGCAGCTCCGGGACCTCCGTCGATAGGTGGGAGCAGTTCTTC
TRBV29-1,-,-,TRBJ1-5,CSVSSGNGNQPQHF,TGCAGCGTTTCGTCGGGGAATGGCAATCAGCCCCAGCATTTT
TRBV2,-,-,TRBJ2-7,CAGRRDSYEQYF,TGTGCCGGACGACGAGACTCCTACGAGCAGTACTTC
TRBV4-3,-,-,TRBJ2-1,CASSPDRRMQFF,TGCGCCAGCAGCCCCGACAGGAGAATGCAGTTCTTC
TRBV2,many,TRBD1,TRBJ2-5,CASRGDSPQETQYF,TGTGCCAGCAGGGGGGACAGCCCCCAAGAGACCCAGTACTTC
TRBV29-1,-,TRBD1,TRBJ2-3,CSVEDRKQGGTDTQYF,TGCAGCGTTGAAGACAGAAAACAGGGGGGCACAGATACGCAGTATTTT
TRBV7-2,few,-,TRBJ2-7,CASSLTTSTFYEQYF,TGTGCCAGCAGCTTAACTACGTCGACCTTCTACGAGCAGTACTTC
TRBV14,-,-,TRBJ1-6,CASSQQEAISPLHF,TGTGCCAGCAGCCAGCAGGAGGCAATTTCACCCCTCCACTTT